The clone carrying this T cell receptor beta chain has only a few counts. Per germline, CDR1 SNHLY and CDR2 FYNNEI. The V segment lost 2 bases and the J segment 7 bases; nucleotides outside the gene matches: 13. This CDR3 comprises 18 residues. Per the authors' pipeline: How many nucleated cells were present was estimated from reference gene primer amplification. Using immunoSEQ multiplex PCR, the repertoire was profiled, and TCRdb retains in-frame clones only, with some absent. V, J and clone size are those of that table, while D and trimming were read from the DNA. The sample contains about 290,000 clones, just under 85% of which appear only once. These data come from a study of blood T cell repertoires in COVID-19. About the research overall: COVID-19 samples, acute and convalescent, were from the United States, Italy and Spain. PBMCs, B-cell-depleted T cells, or T cells were the source of the cDNA or gDNA that made up the material.

The sequence came from a woman aged 45-59 years with active or convalescent COVID-19. The chain combines TRBV2 with TRBJ2-1; 11 nucleotides agree with TRBD2. The sequenced sample consisted of peripheral blood. Written as DNA, the CDR3 is TGTGCCAGCAGTGAAAGGGAGATGGGGACTAGCGGATTAAATGAGCAGTTCTTC. This translates into CASSEREMGTSGLNEQFF.